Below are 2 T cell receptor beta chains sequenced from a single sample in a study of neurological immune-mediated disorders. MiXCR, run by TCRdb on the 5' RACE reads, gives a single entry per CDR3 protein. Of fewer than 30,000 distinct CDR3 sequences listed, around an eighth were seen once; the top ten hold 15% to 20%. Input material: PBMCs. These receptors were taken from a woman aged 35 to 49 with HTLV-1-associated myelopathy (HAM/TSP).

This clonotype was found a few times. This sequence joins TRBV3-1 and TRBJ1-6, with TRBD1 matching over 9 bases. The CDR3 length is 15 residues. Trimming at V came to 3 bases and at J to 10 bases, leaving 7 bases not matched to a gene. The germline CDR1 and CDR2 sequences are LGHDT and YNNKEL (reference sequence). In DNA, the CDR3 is TGTGCCAGCAGCCATGGGGACAGGGAAGGATCACCCCTCCACTTT. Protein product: CASSHGDREGSPLHF.

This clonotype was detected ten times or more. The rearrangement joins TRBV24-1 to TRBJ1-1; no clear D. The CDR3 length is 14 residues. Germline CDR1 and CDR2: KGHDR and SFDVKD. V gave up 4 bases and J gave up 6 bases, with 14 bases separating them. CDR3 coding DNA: TGTGCCACCAGTGACCCCGGACGAGGTTCTGAAGCTTTCTTT. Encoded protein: CATSDPGRGSEAFF.